The 17 T cell receptor beta chains presented below share a single source sample, sequenced in a study of blood T cell repertoires in COVID-19. TCRdb's copy holds only in-frame clones and misses some; the assay was immunoSEQ multiplex PCR. The table has 200,000 to 250,000 clones, around 90% seen once; the top ten hold approximately 3.7%. Sequenced: PBMCs or T cells enriched from blood (not recorded which). These receptors came from a woman in her twenties or thirties who had been exposed to COVID-19.

This clone has only a few counts. V is TRBV6-5 and J is TRBJ1-1; D is ambiguous. Looked up from germline, CDR1 is MNHEY and CDR2 is SVGAGI. Trimming removed 5 bases at V and 0 bases at J, with 4 bases between. The CDR3 loop spans 12 amino acids. DNA of the CDR3: TGTGCCAGCAGTACTCTGAACACTGAAGCTTTCTTT. It yields the protein CASSTLNTEAFF.

The V call is TRBV4-2, the J call TRBJ2-7; tentative D call: TRBD1 (6 bases). Looked up from germline, CDR1 is LGHNA and CDR2 is YNFKEQ. The ends were cut back, 4 bases at V and 3 bases at J, with 13 bases in the middle. The CDR3 loop spans 14 amino acids. The CDR3 sequence: CASSPRTEGYEQYF. CDR3 in DNA: TGTGCCAGCAGCCCCCGGACAGAGGGCTACGAGCAGTACTTC.

The gene calls are TRBV24-1 and TRBJ2-1, with D perhaps TRBD2 (5 bases). V was clipped by 5 bases and J by 6 bases, with 10 bases between them. CDR3 length equals 13 residues. From germline, CDR1 is KGHDR and CDR2 SFDVKD. Written as DNA, the CDR3 is TGTGCCACCAGTGGGGTCGGAGGCAATGAGCAGTTCTTC. Protein product: CATSGVGGNEQFF.

The chain combines TRBV6-6 with TRBJ1-5; D is undetermined. From germline, CDR1 is MNHNY and CDR2 SVGAGI (reference sequence). V dropped 6 bases and J dropped 6 bases, with 9 bases sitting between them. This CDR3 region has 12 residues. The DNA for the CDR3 is TGTGCCAGCAGGATTCAGTCTCAGCCCCAGCATTTT. It yields the protein CASRIQSQPQHF.

V gene TRBV6-5 combines with J gene TRBJ1-2; 8 bases are shared with TRBD1. The germline CDR1 and CDR2 sequences are MNHEY and SVGAGI. The CDR3 sequence is 15 residues long. The trim removed 6 bases at V and 4 bases at J, leaving 10 bases unmatched. This CDR3 reads CASRATGEGSYGYTF. The CDR3 DNA reads TGTGCCAGCAGAGCGACAGGGGAAGGATCCTATGGCTACACCTTC.

This clone came up once. CDR3 amino acids: CASSAPPPGQGDIQYF. As DNA, the CDR3 is TGTGCCAGCAGTGCGCCGCCTCCCGGACAGGGGGACATTCAGTACTTC. The rearrangement joins TRBV28 to TRBJ2-4; 10 bases are a match to TRBD1. The CDR3 is 16 residues long. V trimming: 5 bases; J trimming: 8 bases; junction bases outside the gene matches: 12. Germline CDR1 and CDR2: MDHEN and SYDVKM. Complete variable domain (other parts from reference TRBV28 and TRBJ2-4): DVKVTQSSRYLVKRTGEKVFLECVQDMDHENMFWYRQDPGLGLRLIYFSYDVKMKEKGDIPEGYSVSREKKERFSLILESASTNQTSMYLCASSAPPPGQGDIQYFGAGTRLSVL.

V gene TRBV20-1 combines with J gene TRBJ2-3, with 7 nucleotides matching TRBD1. The CDR3 is 17 amino acids. The germline V gene has CDR1 DFQATT and CDR2 SNEGSKA (reference sequence). V shed 3 bases and J 0 bases; nucleotides not matched to a gene: 12. CDR3 in amino acids: CSASLTGAPSSTDTQYF. The DNA for the CDR3 is TGCAGTGCTAGTCTTACAGGGGCCCCATCTAGCACAGATACGCAGTATTTT.

J is TRBJ1-2 and V is TRBV20-1; D not resolved. V lost 3 bases, J lost 5 bases, and 19 bases lay in between. The V gene's germline CDR1 is DFQATT and CDR2 SNEGSKA (reference sequence). This CDR3 region has 15 residues. As DNA, the CDR3 is TGCAGTGCTAGTCAGCCCATAGCGGGAGTATATGGCTACACCTTC. Protein: CSASQPIAGVYGYTF.

The J gene is TRBJ2-1, the V gene TRBV10-3; D is unclear. Deletions cut 8 bases from V and 0 bases from J, with 8 bases between. Germline V gene lookup returns CDR1 ENHRY and CDR2 SYGVKD. There are 13 residues in the CDR3. In nucleotides, the CDR3 is TGTGCCATCGGAAACAGCTCCTACAATGAGCAGTTCTTC. Translation: CAIGNSSYNEQFF.

In its sample, this clone was seen once. The chain is built from TRBV2 and TRBJ2-1; D is possibly TRBD2 (5 bases). Germline V gene data show CDR1 as SNHLY and CDR2 as FYNNEI. Trimming took 5 bases from V and 8 from J, leaving 10 bases between them. CDR3 size: 12 residues. CDR3 sequence (DNA): TGTGCCAGCAGTCCCGGAGGTGATGAGCAGTTCTTC. Encoded protein: CASSPGGDEQFF.

The chain uses TRBV30 and TRBJ2-3, with D perhaps TRBD2 (6 bases). The CDR3 contains 13 residues. Trimming removed 8 bases at V and 3 bases at J, with 15 bases between. The germline gives CDR1 GTSNPN, CDR2 SVGIG (reference sequence). The DNA of the CDR3 is TGTGCCGGAGGGAGTAGCAGAACAGATACGCAGTATTTT. Its protein is CAGGSSRTDTQYF.

The J gene is TRBJ2-7, the V gene TRBV12-5, with D possibly TRBD1 on 6 matching bases. With 5 bases removed from V and 3 bases from J, the gap between germline ends came to 14 bases. From germline, CDR1 is LGHNT and CDR2 FRNRAP. The CDR3 sequence is 14 residues long. This CDR3 reads CASGPVTGGYEQYF. The CDR3 DNA is TGTGCTAGTGGTCCTGTGACAGGAGGCTACGAGCAGTACTTC.

The rearrangement links TRBV25-1 to TRBJ2-3, with D possibly being TRBD2 (6 bases). Germline V gene lookup returns CDR1 MGHDK and CDR2 SYGVNS. CDR3 length: 17 amino acids. V was trimmed by 1 base and J by 0 bases, leaving 14 bases between them. CDR3 nucleotide sequence: TGTGCCAGCAGTGAATCCGGACTTAGCGGAAGCACAGATACGCAGTATTTT. Its translation: CASSESGLSGSTDTQYF.

This sequence joins TRBV12-2 and TRBJ2-7; the table's TRBD1 call for D was not verified on the DNA. TRBV12-2 is given as a pseudogene. This CDR3 contains 15 residues. CDR3 in DNA: TGTGCAAGTCGCTTCGGGACAGGGGGCTCCCACGAGCAGTACTTC. It translates to CASRFGTGGSHEQYF.

The rearrangement uses TRBV5-1 and TRBJ1-2; tentative D call: TRBD1 (5 bases). The V and J ends lost 0 bases and 12 bases respectively, with 15 bases between them. Germline V CDR1 and CDR2: SGHRS, YFSETQ. CDR3 length: 13 amino acids. CDR3 amino acids: CASSLGQGSGDTF. CDR3 nucleotide sequence: TGCGCCAGCAGCTTGGGGCAGGGTAGCGGAGACACCTTC. Combining the CDR3 with reference TRBV5-1 and TRBJ1-2 gives the whole variable domain KAGVTQTPRYLIKTRGQQVTLSCSPISGHRSVSWYQQTPGQGLQFLFEYFSETQRNKGNFPGRFSGRQFSNSRSEMNVSTLELGDSALYLCASSLGQGSGDTFGSGTRLTVV.

The chain links TRBV28 to TRBJ1-3; D not certain. The CDR3 consists of 15 residues. Trimming pared 6 bases from V and 1 base from J, leaving 13 bases between. CDR1 and CDR2 from the germline V gene are MDHEN and SYDVKM. The CDR3 DNA reads TGTGCCAGCAGCCCCGCGAGAGGGTCTGGAAACACCATATATTTT. Encoded protein: CASSPARGSGNTIYF.

The chain joins TRBV5-4 to TRBJ2-5; tentative D call: TRBD2 (5 bases). CDR3 size: 15 residues. The germline CDR1 and CDR2 sequences are SGHNT and YYREEE (reference sequence). Trimming stripped 0 bases from V and 5 bases from J, with 14 bases between. The CDR3 spells CASSLGRERYETQYF. The CDR3 nucleotides are TGTGCCAGCAGCTTGGGTAGGGAGCGATACGAGACCCAGTACTTC. The variable domain in full, with the rest retrieved from reference TRBV5-4 and TRBJ2-5, is ETGVTQSPTHLIKTRGQQVTLRCSSQSGHNTVSWYQQALGQGPQFIFQYYREEENGRGNFPPRFSGLQFPNYSSELNVNALELDDSALYLCASSLGRERYETQYFGPGTRLLVL.